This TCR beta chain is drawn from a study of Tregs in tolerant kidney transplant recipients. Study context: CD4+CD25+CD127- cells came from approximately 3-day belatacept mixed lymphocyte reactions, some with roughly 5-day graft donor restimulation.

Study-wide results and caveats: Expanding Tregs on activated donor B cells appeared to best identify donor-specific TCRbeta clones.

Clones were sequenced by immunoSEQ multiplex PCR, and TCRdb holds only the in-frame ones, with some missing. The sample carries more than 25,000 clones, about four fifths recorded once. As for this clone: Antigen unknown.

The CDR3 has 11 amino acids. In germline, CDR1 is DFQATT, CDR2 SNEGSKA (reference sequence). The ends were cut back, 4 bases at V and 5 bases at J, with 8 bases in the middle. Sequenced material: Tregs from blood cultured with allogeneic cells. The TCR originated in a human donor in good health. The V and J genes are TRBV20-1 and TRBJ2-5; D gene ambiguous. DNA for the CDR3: TGCAGTGCTACCGCTGGGGAGACCCAGTACTTC. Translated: CSATAGETQYF.